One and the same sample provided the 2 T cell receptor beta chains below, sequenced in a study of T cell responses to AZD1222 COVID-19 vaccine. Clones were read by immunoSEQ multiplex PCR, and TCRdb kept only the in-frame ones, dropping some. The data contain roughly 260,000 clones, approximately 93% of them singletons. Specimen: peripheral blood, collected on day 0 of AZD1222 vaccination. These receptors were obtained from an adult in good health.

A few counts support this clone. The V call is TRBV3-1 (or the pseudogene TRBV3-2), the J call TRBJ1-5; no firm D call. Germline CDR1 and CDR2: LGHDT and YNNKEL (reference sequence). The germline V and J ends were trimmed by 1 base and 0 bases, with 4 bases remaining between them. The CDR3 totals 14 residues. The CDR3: CASSQGYSNQPQHF. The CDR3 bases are TGTGCCAGCAGCCAAGGGTATAGCAATCAGCCCCAGCATTTT.

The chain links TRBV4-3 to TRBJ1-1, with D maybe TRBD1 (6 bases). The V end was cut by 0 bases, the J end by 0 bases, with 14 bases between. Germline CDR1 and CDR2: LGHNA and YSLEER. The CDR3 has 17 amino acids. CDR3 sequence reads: CASSQEWATGMNTEAFF. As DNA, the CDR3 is TGCGCCAGCAGCCAAGAGTGGGCAACAGGGATGAACACTGAAGCTTTCTTT.